This TCR beta chain is drawn from a study of shared clonotypes between healthy human individuals. V dropped 4 bases and J dropped 8; count of bases not matched to a gene: 6. The CDR3 is 13 residues long. Germline assignment: CDR1 SGHVS and CDR2 FQNEAQ. Generated by immunoSEQ multiplex PCR, the TCRdb table keeps only in-frame clones and is missing some. The repertoire holds some 450,000 clones, with roughly four fifths as singletons. Sequencing was done on a sample of PBMCs. V usage is TRBV7-8 and J usage is TRBJ2-7; 9 nucleotides match TRBD1. This sequence was found in a woman aged 40 to 50 in good health. Some clones in this sample may be carry-over from other donors' samples. The CDR3 DNA follows: TGTGCCAGCAGCTACCTGGGACAGGGTCAGCAGTACTTC. This translates into CASSYLGQGQQYF.